This T cell receptor beta chain was profiled in a study of vaccination and CD4 T cells after COVID-19. About the study: Participants were vaccinated with two doses, given as either BNT162b2 or mRNA-1273 vaccine.

The assay that was used to sequence DNA from cultured CD4+ T cells was the Oncomine TCR Beta short-read assay. TCRdb itself ran the PCR reads through MiXCR, one entry per CDR3 protein. In the table there are under 15,000 distinct CDR3 sequences, 52% of which are singletons. As regards this clonotype: Its antigen is unidentified.

Trimming took 6 bases from V and 0 from J, leaving 17 bases between them. The CDR3 is made up of 17 amino acids. Germline CDR1 SGHTA, CDR2 FQGNSA. The treatment here: roughly 11-day PBMC culture with coronavirus spike peptide pools or control peptides (ViraFEST assay). US Alpha, Beta and Delta variants postdated the positive PCR dates, which ran from March to December 2020. This chain links TRBV7-2 with TRBJ2-2, with TRBD2 as a possible D gene (6 bases). The source is a human donor who had recovered from COVID-19. The sequencing input was CD4+ T cells from blood, cultured in vitro. The CDR3, as DNA: TGTGCCAGCAGGCACGGTAGGCGGGGCGCGAACACCGGGGAGCTGTTTTTT. Encoded protein: CASRHGRRGANTGELFF.